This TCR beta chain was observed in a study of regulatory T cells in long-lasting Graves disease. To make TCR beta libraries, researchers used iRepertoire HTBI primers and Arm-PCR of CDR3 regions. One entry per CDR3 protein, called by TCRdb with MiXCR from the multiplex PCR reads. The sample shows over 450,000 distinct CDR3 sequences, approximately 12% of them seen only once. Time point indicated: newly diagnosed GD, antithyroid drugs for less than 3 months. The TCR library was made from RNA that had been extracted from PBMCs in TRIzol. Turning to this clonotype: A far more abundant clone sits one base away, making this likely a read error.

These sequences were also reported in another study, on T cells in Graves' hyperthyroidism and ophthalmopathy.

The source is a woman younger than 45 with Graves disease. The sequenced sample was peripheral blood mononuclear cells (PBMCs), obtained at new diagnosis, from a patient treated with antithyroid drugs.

CDR3 sequence: CTSTRRTAGEQYF. The CDR3 nucleotides read TGTACCAGCACACGAAGGACAGCCGGCGAGCAGTACTTC. V and J are TRBV27 and TRBJ2-7; tentatively, D is TRBD1 (6 bases). The CDR3 is 13 amino acids. Germline V gene lookup returns CDR1 MNHEY and CDR2 SMNVEV (reference sequence).